This TCR beta chain emerged from a study of human T cells and chemical hapten exposure. The study, taken as a whole, reports: TCRs above 1 in 1000 frequency stayed constant with DPC sensitization.

CDR3 length: 15 residues. Germline V gene lookup returns CDR1 MNHEY and CDR2 SMNVEV (reference sequence). Between the trimmed V and J ends, which lost 9 bases and 3 bases, there was a span of 17 bases. Time point meaning: pre-sensitization, week 0. Treatment noted: therapeutic diphenylcyclopropenone sensitization with weekly scalp DPC. Blood sampling occurred before each patch-test application. Unique molecular identifiers were attached to individual cDNA molecules within the library. MiXCR, run by TCRdb on the RACE reads, gives a single entry per CDR3 protein. The sample shows about 120,000 distinct CDR3 sequences, approximately 15% of them seen only once. This clonotype has at least ten counts. Its antigen is still unknown.

The receptor's source is a woman aged 18-35 years with alopecia areata. Some clones in this sample may be carry-over from other donors' samples. V is TRBV27 and J is TRBJ1-4; no definite D call. Source: whole blood, taken in connection with sensitization to the hapten diphenylcyclopropenone (DPC). The CDR3 coding sequence is TGTGCCAGTTCGCCGGCCGGATGGGCTAATGAAAAACTGTTTTTT. Translated, it gives CASSPAGWANEKLFF.